The T cell receptor (beta chain) described here comes from a study of OX40 agonist ivuxolimab in advanced cancers. The table came from immunoSEQ multiplex PCR; TCRdb's copy has only in-frame clones and leaves some out. Of about 93,000 clones listed, approximately 94% are singletons. Germline loops: CDR1 MNHEY, CDR2 SMNVEV (reference sequence). V lost 2 bases and J lost 5; bases outside the gene matches: 7. This CDR3 comprises 15 residues. The receptor was isolated from an adult with an advanced solid tumor such as melanoma, head and neck, liver or kidney cancer. This specimen consisted of CD4+ or CD8+ T cells sorted from blood, obtained in a trial of the OX40 agonist ivuxolimab. The chain joins TRBV27 to TRBJ2-5, with TRBD1 matching over 8 bases. CDR3 sequence: CASSLRRGLFETQYF. The CDR3 nucleotides read TGTGCCAGCAGTTTACGCAGGGGGCTTTTTGAGACCCAGTACTTC.